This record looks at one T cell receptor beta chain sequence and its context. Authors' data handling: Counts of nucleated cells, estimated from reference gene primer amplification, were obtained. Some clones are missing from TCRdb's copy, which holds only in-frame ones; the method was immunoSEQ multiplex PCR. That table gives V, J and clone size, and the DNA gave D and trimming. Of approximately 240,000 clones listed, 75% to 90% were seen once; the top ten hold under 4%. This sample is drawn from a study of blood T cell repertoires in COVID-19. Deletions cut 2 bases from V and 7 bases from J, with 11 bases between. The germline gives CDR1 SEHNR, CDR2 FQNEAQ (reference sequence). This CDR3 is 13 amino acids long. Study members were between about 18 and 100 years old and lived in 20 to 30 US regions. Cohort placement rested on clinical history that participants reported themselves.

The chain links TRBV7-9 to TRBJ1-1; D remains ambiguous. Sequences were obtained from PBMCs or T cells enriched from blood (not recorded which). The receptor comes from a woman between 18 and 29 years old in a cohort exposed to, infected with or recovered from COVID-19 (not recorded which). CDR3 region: CASSLYGEGEAFF. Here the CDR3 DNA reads TGTGCCAGCAGCTTATACGGGGAGGGTGAAGCTTTCTTT. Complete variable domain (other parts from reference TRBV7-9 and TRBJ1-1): DTGVSQNPRHKITKRGQNVTFRCDPISEHNRLYWYRQTLGQGPEFLTYFQNEAQLEKSRLLSDRFSAERPKGSFSTLEIQRTEQGDSAMYLCASSLYGEGEAFFGQGTRLTVV.